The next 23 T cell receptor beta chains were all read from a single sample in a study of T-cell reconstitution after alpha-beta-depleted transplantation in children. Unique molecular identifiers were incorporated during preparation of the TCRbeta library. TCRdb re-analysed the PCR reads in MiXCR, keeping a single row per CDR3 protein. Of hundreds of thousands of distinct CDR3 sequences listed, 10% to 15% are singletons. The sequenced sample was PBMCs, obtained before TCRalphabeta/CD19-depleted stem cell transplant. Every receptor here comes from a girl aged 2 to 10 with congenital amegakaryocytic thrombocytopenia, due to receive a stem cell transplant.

The CDR3: CASSTDSGGPEETQYF. The CDR3 bases are TGTGCCAGCTCGACGGACTCAGGCGGCCCGGAAGAGACCCAGTACTTC. The rearrangement uses TRBV18 and TRBJ2-5, with TRBD2 as a possible D gene (5 bases). The CDR3 covers 16 residues. Germline V CDR1 and CDR2: KGHSH, LQKENI. Trimming shortened V by 6 bases and J by 3 bases, and 20 bases separated the two germline ends.

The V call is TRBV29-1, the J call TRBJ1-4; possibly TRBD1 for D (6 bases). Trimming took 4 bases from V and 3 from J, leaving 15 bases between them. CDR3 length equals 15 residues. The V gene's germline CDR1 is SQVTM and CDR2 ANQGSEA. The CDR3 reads CSVAEVGTPNEKLFF. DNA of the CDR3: TGCAGCGTTGCAGAAGTTGGGACACCTAATGAAAAACTGTTTTTT.

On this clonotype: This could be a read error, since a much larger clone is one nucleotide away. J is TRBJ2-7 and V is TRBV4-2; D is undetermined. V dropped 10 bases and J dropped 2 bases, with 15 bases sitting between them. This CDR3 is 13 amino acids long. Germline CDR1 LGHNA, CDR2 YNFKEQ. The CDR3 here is CAIKTIGAYEQYF. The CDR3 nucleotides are TGTGCCATTAAAACTATAGGAGCCTACGAGCAGTACTTC.

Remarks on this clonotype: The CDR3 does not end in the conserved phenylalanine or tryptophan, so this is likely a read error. As DNA, the CDR3 is TGTGCCAGCAGTTACTCGGCAGGGGGCGGCGTGACCCAGTACGTC. Translation: CASSYSAGGGVTQYV. The chain employs TRBV6-2 or TRBV6-3 and TRBJ2-5, with TRBD1 matching 8 bases. The V gene end was trimmed by 0 bases and the J gene end by 7 bases; junction bases not matched to a gene: 7. The CDR3 totals 15 residues. From germline, CDR1 is MNHEY and CDR2 SVGEGT.

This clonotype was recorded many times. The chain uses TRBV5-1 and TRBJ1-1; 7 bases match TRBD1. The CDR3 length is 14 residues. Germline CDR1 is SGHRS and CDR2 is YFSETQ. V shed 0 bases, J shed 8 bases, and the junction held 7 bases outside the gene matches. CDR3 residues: CASSLEGGSPEAFF. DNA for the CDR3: TGCGCCAGCAGCTTGGAAGGGGGCTCACCGGAAGCTTTCTTT.

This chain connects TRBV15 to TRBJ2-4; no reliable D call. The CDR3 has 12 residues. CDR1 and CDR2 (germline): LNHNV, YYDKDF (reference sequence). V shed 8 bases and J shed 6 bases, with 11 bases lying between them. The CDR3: CATVTGLNIQYF. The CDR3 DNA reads TGTGCCACCGTAACCGGGCTAAACATTCAGTACTTC.

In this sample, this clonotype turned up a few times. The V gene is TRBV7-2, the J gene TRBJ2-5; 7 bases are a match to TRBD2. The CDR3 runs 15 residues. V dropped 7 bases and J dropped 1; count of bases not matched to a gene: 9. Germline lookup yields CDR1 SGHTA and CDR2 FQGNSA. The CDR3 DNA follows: TGTGCCAGCAAACCCCCTAGCGGCCTCCAAGAGACCCAGTACTTC. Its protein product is CASKPPSGLQETQYF. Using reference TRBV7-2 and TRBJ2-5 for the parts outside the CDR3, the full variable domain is GAGVSQSPSNKVTEKGKDVELRCDPISGHTALYWYRQSLGQGLEFLIYFQGNSAPDKSGLPSDRFSAERTGGSVSTLTIQRTQQEDSAVYLCASKPPSGLQETQYFGPGTRLLVL.

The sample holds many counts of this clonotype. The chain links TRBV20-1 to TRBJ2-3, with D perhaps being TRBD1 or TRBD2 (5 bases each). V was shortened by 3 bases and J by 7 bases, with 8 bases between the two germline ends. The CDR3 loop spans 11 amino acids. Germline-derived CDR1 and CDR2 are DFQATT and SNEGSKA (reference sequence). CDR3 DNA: TGCAGTGCTAGTGAGGGGAATACGCAGTATTTT. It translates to CSASEGNTQYF.

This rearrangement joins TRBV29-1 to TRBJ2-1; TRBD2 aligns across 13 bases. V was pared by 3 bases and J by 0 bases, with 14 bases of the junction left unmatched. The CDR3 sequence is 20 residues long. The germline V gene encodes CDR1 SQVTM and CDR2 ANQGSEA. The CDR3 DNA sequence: TGCAGCGTTGATTTTGGACTAGCGGGAGTAGGGTGGAGCTCCTACAATGAGCAGTTCTTC. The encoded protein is CSVDFGLAGVGWSSYNEQFF.

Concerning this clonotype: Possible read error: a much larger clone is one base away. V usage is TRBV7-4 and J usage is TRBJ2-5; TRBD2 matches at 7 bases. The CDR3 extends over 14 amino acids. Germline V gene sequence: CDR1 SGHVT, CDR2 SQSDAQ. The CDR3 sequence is CASSLGPGRETQSF. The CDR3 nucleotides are TGTGCCAGCAGCTTAGGACCAGGGAGGGAGACCCAGTCCTTC.

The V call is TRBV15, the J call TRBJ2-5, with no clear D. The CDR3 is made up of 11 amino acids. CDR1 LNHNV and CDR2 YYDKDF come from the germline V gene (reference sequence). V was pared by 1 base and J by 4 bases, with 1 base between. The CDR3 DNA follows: TGTGCCACCAGCAGAGGAGAGACCCAGTACTTC. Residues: CATSRGETQYF.

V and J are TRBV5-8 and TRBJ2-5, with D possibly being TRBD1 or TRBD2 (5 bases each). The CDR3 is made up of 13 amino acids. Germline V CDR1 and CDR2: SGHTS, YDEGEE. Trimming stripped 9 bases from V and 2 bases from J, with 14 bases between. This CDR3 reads CAIGASVQETQYF. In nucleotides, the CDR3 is TGTGCCATCGGGGCGAGTGTTCAAGAGACCCAGTACTTC.

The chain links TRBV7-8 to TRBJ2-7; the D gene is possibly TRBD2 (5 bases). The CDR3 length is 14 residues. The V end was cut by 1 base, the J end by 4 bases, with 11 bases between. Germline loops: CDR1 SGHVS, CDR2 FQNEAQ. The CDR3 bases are TGTGCCAGCAGCTTAGAGCCTAGCAGGTACGAGCAGTACTTC. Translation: CASSLEPSRYEQYF.

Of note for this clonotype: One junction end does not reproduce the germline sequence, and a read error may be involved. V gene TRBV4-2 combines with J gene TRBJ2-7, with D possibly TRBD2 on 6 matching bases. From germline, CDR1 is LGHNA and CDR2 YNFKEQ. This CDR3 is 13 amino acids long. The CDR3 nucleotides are TGTGCCAGCAGCCCCGGGGGTTCCTGCGAGCAGTACTTC. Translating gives CASSPGGSCEQYF.

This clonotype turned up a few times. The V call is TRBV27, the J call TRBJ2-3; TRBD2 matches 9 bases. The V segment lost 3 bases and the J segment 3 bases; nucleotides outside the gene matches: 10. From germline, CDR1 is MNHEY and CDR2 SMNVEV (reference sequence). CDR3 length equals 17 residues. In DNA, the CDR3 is TGTGCCAGCAGTTTCGCGATAGCGGGAGTTAGTACAGATACGCAGTATTTT. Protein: CASSFAIAGVSTDTQYF.

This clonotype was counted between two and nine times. The CDR3 region has the DNA TGTGCCTGGGGACCGGGACTAGCGGGAGGGACCCAGTACTTC. Translation gives CAWGPGLAGGTQYF. The rearrangement joins TRBV30 to TRBJ2-5; 15 bases fit TRBD2. Germline-derived CDR1 and CDR2 are GTSNPN and SVGIG (reference sequence). CDR3 length: 14 amino acids. J lost 7 bases, V lost 5 bases, and 5 bases had no gene match.

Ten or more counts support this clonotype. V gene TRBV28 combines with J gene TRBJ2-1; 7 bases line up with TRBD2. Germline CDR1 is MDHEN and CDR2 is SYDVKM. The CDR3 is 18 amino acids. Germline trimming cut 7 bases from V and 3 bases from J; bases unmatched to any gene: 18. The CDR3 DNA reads TGTGCCAGCACCCGGCGAGCGGGGATAGCCATGGGCTACAATGAGCAGTTCTTC. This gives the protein CASTRRAGIAMGYNEQFF.

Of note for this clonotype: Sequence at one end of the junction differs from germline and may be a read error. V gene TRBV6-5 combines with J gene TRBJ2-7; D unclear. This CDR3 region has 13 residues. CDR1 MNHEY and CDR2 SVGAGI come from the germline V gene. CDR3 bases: TGTGCCAGCAGTTTGGGGTCTTCCTACGAGCAGTCCTTC. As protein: CASSLGSSYEQSF.

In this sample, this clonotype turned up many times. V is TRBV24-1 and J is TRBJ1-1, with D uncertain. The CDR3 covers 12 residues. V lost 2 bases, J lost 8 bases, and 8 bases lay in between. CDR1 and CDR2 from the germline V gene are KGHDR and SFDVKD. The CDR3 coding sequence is TGTGCCACCAGTGATTACAGCGGCGAAGCTTTCTTT. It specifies CATSDYSGEAFF.

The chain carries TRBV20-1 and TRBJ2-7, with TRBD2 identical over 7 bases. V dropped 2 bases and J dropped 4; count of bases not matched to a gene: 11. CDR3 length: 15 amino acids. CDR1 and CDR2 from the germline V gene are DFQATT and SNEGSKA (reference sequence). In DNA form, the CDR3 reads TGCAGTGCTAGATCTCCGGGGCGAGCGGGATACGAGCAGTACTTC. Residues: CSARSPGRAGYEQYF.

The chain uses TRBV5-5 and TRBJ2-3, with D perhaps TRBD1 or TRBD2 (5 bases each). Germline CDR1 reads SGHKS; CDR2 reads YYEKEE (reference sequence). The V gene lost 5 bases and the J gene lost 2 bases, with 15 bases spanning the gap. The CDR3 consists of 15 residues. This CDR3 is CASRKQLGATDTQYF. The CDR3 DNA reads TGTGCCAGCAGGAAGCAACTAGGGGCCACAGATACGCAGTATTTT. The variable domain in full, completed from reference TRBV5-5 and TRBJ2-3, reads DAGVTQSPTHLIKTRGQQVTLRCSPISGHKSVSWYQQVLGQGPQFIFQYYEKEERGRGNFPDRFSARQFPNYSSELNVNALLLGDSALYLCASRKQLGATDTQYFGPGTRLTVL.

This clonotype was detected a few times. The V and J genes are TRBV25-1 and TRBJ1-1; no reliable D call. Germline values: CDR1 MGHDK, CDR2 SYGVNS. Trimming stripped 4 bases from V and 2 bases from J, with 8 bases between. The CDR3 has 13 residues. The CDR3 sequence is CASSAGYNTEAFF. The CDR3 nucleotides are TGTGCCAGCAGTGCCGGGTACAACACTGAAGCTTTCTTT.

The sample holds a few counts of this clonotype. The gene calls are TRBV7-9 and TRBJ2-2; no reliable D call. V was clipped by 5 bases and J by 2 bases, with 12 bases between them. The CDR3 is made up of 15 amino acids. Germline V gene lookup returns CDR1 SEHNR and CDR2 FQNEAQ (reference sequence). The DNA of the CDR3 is TGTGCCAGCAGCCACCCGTTGGTCAACACCGGGGAGCTGTTTTTT. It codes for CASSHPLVNTGELFF.